This T cell receptor beta chain was recovered during a study of OX40 agonist ivuxolimab in advanced cancers. Overall study: Treatment received earlier with anti-PD-1, anti-PD-L1 or anti-CTLA-4 agents was allowed, and 40% had some. The study, taken as a whole, reports: In the 0.1-3.0 mg/kg groups, partial responders showed among the lowest expansion. At 0.1 to 3.0 mg/kg, CD4+ and CD8+ blood T cells expanded clonally by week 6.

The table came from immunoSEQ multiplex PCR; TCRdb's copy has only in-frame clones and leaves some out. The sample has some 20,000 clones; roughly 89% are singletons. The CDR3 is 13 amino acids. Germline V gene lookup returns CDR1 SSHAT and CDR2 FNYEAQ (reference sequence). Notes on this clone: Antigen specificity is unknown. The junction departs from the called germline gene at one end, perhaps through a read error.

The chain recombines TRBV7-7 with TRBJ1-4; a weak D match, TRBD1 (5 bases). The specimen comprised CD4+ or CD8+ T cells sorted from blood, sampled in a trial of the OX40 agonist ivuxolimab. The receptor was isolated from an adult with an advanced solid tumor such as melanoma, head and neck, liver or kidney cancer. The CDR3 is CASSEGYGEKLFF. CDR3 in DNA: TGTGCTAGCAGCGAGGGGTATGGAGAAAAACTGTTTTTT.